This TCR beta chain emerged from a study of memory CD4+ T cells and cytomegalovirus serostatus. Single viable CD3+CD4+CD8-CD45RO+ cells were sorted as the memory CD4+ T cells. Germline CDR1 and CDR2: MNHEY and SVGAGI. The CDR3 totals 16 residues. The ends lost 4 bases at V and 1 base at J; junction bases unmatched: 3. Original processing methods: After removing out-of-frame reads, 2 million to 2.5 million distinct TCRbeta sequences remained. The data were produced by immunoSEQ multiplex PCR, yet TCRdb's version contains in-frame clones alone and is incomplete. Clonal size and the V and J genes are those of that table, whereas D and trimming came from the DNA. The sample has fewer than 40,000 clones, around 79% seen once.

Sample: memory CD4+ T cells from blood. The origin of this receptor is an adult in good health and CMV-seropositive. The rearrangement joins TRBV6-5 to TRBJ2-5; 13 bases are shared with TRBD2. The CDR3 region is CASSSRTSGGQETQYF. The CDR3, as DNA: TGTGCCAGCAGTTCAAGGACTAGCGGGGGCCAAGAGACCCAGTACTTC.